This T cell receptor beta chain was recorded in a study of blood T cell repertoires in COVID-19. On the study more broadly: Acute and convalescent COVID-19 specimens originated in the United States, Italy and Spain.

Repertoires were generated with immunoSEQ multiplex PCR, while TCRdb's copy carries only in-frame clones and drops some. The table shows approximately 200,000 clones, with roughly 90% occurring only once. CDR1 and CDR2 (germline): MDHEN, SYDVKM. The CDR3 has 15 residues. Trimming pared 5 bases from V and 3 bases from J, leaving 17 bases between. The sequencing sample was made of peripheral blood. The V call is TRBV28, the J call TRBJ2-7; D perhaps matches TRBD2 (6 bases). The origin of this receptor is a woman in her fifties or sixties with acute or convalescent COVID-19. For the CDR3, the DNA is TGTGCCAGCAGTAGTTCTAGCGAGCAAAACTACGAGCAGTACTTC. Amino acids: CASSSSSEQNYEQYF. Supplemented by reference TRBV28 and TRBJ2-7, the full variable domain reads DVKVTQSSRYLVKRTGEKVFLECVQDMDHENMFWYRQDPGLGLRLIYFSYDVKMKEKGDIPEGYSVSREKKERFSLILESASTNQTSMYLCASSSSSEQNYEQYFGPGTRLTVT.